The entry that follows covers one TCR beta chain sequence. The target antigen is unknown. These data are taken from a study of cytomegalovirus exposure and HLA in healthy donors. Overall study context: A prior analysis found 117 million unique TCR beta sequences from around 180 million T cells. Study-level points and caveats: V segments that were indistinguishable, TRBV6-2 and TRBV6-3 among them, were omitted from analysis. The classifier was said to identify cytomegalovirus status with high specificity and sensitivity. Rare sequences made up most TCRs, while some public TCRs were found in many donors.

The CDR3 spans 16 residues. CDR1 and CDR2 from the germline V gene are SGHTA and FQGTGA. Trimming removed 2 bases from V and 6 bases from J; junction bases left unmatched: 10. Primers included in the PCR were 60 Vbeta and 13 Jbeta primers. Assay: immunoSEQ multiplex PCR; the TCRdb copy retains only in-frame clones and omits some. This sample has about 110,000 clones; 65% to 85% occur once, and the top ten carry 5% to 7.5%. The chain combines TRBV7-3 with TRBJ1-2; 9 bases line up with TRBD1. The clonotype comes from a man aged 30 to 45 in good health and CMV-seropositive. The sequenced sample was PBMCs. CDR3 region: CASSLDPGQGGDGYTF. The CDR3 bases are TGTGCCAGCAGCTTAGACCCGGGACAGGGAGGGGATGGCTACACCTTC.